What follows are 29 T cell receptor beta chains derived from one specimen sequenced in a study of blood T cells in healthy people across ages. With a J-beta primer mix and a sample-barcoded 5' primer, a second PCR ran about 6 to 11 cycles. Each CDR3 protein gets one entry after TCRdb re-called the 5' RACE reads with MiXCR. The sample lists about 1.5 million distinct CDR3 sequences, around two fifths occurring once. The specimen was blood. The source of these receptors is a woman aged 18-29 years in good health.

This chain connects TRBV20-1 to TRBJ2-7; D is uncertain. The germline gives CDR1 DFQATT, CDR2 SNEGSKA (reference sequence). V lost 2 bases and J lost 7, with 15 bases in between. The CDR3 totals 13 residues. In DNA form, the CDR3 reads TGCAGTGCTAGACCTTTGTCCTACAATGAGCAGTACTTC. Translating it yields CSARPLSYNEQYF.

V gene TRBV7-8 combines with J gene TRBJ2-7; no reliable D call. This CDR3 has 13 residues. Trimming left V 6 bases short and J 3 bases short, with 12 bases between. Germline V gives CDR1 SGHVS, CDR2 FQNEAQ. CDR3 coding DNA: TGTGCCAGCAGTCCAATGACTGGCTACGAGCAGTACTTC. Amino acids: CASSPMTGYEQYF. The full variable domain, its missing parts supplied by reference TRBV7-8 and TRBJ2-7, is GAGVSQSPRYKVAKRGQDVALRCDPISGHVSLFWYQQALGQGPEFLTYFQNEAQLDKSGLPSDRFFAERPEGSVSTLKIQRTQQEDSAVYLCASSPMTGYEQYFGPGTRLTVT.

The CDR3 coding sequence is TGTGCCAGCAGTCATCCGCCGCCAGGGCAGGAGACCCAGTACTTC. Its translation is CASSHPPPGQETQYF. The rearrangement joins TRBV12-3 or TRBV12-4 to TRBJ2-5; TRBD1 might be the D (5 bases). Trimming removed 5 bases from V and 5 bases from J, with 18 bases in between. The CDR3 consists of 15 residues.

The chain is built from TRBV30 and TRBJ1-2; D is uncertain. V lost 1 base and J 8 bases, leaving 8 bases between the germline ends. CDR1 is GTSNPN and CDR2 is SVGIG in the germline V gene (reference sequence). The CDR3 is made up of 11 amino acids. CDR3 coding DNA: TGTGCCTGGAGTGGCCCCCCGGGCTACACCTTC. Translating it yields CAWSGPPGYTF.

This clonotype was detected a few times. This chain links TRBV21-1 with TRBJ2-5. TRBV21-1 is assigned pseudogene status. This CDR3 spans 9 amino acids. The CDR3 loop is CASRTEQYF. The CDR3 nucleotides are TGTGCCAGCAGGACTGAGCAGTACTTC.

This clonotype came up a few times. The V and J genes are TRBV2 and TRBJ1-4; a possible D gene is TRBD1 (6 bases). The germline V gene has CDR1 SNHLY and CDR2 FYNNEI. CDR3 length equals 15 residues. V was clipped by 6 bases and J by 3 bases, with 14 bases between them. The CDR3 region has the DNA TGTGCCAGCAGGCCCGAACAGGGATCTAATGAAAAACTGTTTTTT. This encodes CASRPEQGSNEKLFF.

This clonotype showed up just a few times. The V gene is TRBV6-5, the J gene TRBJ1-5; possibly TRBD1 for D (5 bases). The CDR3 has 14 amino acids. V was clipped by 4 bases and J by 6 bases, with 13 bases between them. CDR1 and CDR2 (germline): MNHEY, SVGAGI. CDR3 in DNA: TGTGCCAGCAGTTCTTTTGGGGGTTTTCAGCCCCAGCATTTT. It specifies CASSSFGGFQPQHF.

The V gene is TRBV20-1, the J gene TRBJ2-7; D remains ambiguous. The CDR3 totals 13 residues. Germline V lookup: CDR1 DFQATT, CDR2 SNEGSKA (reference sequence). V was clipped by 7 bases and J by 4 bases, with 17 bases between them. Here the CDR3 DNA reads TGCAGTGTTCCACTTAGCAAGGGTTACGAGCAGTACTTC. The encoded protein is CSVPLSKGYEQYF.

The genes are TRBV10-3 and TRBJ1-2; a weak D match, TRBD1 (5 bases). Germline lookup yields CDR1 ENHRY and CDR2 SYGVKD. This CDR3 is 13 amino acids long. V dropped 10 bases and J dropped 6 bases, with 18 bases sitting between them. Here the CDR3 DNA reads TGTGCCAACGCCGGGACGGGAATTGATGGCTACACCTTC. This encodes CANAGTGIDGYTF.

The chain couples TRBV5-1 to TRBJ2-7; perhaps TRBD1 as D (5 bases). Germline V lookup: CDR1 SGHRS, CDR2 YFSETQ. The CDR3 is 13 residues long. V gave up 4 bases and J gave up 5 bases, with 13 bases separating them. CDR3 sequence: CASSKDNPHEQYF. The DNA of the CDR3 is TGCGCCAGCAGCAAGGACAATCCCCACGAGCAGTACTTC.

V and J are TRBV24-1 and TRBJ2-1, with unresolved D. Germline V gene lookup returns CDR1 KGHDR and CDR2 SFDVKD. This CDR3 spans 14 amino acids. Trimming left V 3 bases short and J 2 bases short, with 7 bases between. The CDR3 region is CATSDPGPYNEQFF. The CDR3 DNA follows: TGTGCCACCAGTGATCCCGGACCCTACAATGAGCAGTTCTTC.

This clonotype was counted a few times. The chain joins TRBV20-1 to TRBJ2-7; D gene ambiguous. The CDR3 is 13 residues long. Trimming pared 1 base from V and 1 base from J, leaving 8 bases between. Germline loops: CDR1 DFQATT, CDR2 SNEGSKA (reference sequence). The CDR3 loop is CSARVAASYEQYF. The DNA of the CDR3 is TGCAGTGCTAGAGTTGCAGCTTCCTACGAGCAGTACTTC.

The CDR3 here is CASSNGQGDPPQHF. The CDR3 coding sequence is TGTGCCAGCAGTAACGGACAGGGGGACCCGCCCCAGCATTTT. The chain carries TRBV6-6 and TRBJ1-5, with 10 bases lining up with TRBD1. The CDR3 loop spans 14 amino acids. The germline CDR1 and CDR2 sequences are MNHNY and SVGAGI (reference sequence). V shed 5 bases, J shed 9 bases, and the junction held 7 bases outside the gene matches.

The sample holds a few counts of this clonotype. The rearrangement uses TRBV4-2 and TRBJ2-7, with 14 bases identical to TRBD2. The CDR3 length is 15 residues. V dropped 6 bases and J dropped 6; count of bases not matched to a gene: 7. From germline, CDR1 is LGHNA and CDR2 YNFKEQ. CDR3 sequence reads: CASREGTSGSSEQYF. The CDR3 DNA is TGTGCCAGCAGGGAGGGGACTAGCGGGAGTAGCGAGCAGTACTTC.

The V call is TRBV10-3, the J call TRBJ1-2; D gene uncertain. CDR1 and CDR2 (germline): ENHRY, SYGVKD. CDR3 length: 14 residues. V shed 2 bases and J shed 8 bases, with 15 bases lying between them. In DNA, the CDR3 is TGTGCCATCAGTGAGGAACCCCCGACCTTCGGCTACACCTTC. Translated: CAISEEPPTFGYTF.

The chain joins TRBV11-2 to TRBJ2-1; TRBD2 matches 7 bases. The trim removed 4 bases at V and 3 bases at J, leaving 3 bases unmatched. The length of the CDR3 is 14 residues. The germline CDR1 and CDR2 sequences are SGHAT and FQNNGV. The CDR3 sequence is CASSSPGGYNEQFF. In DNA, the CDR3 is TGTGCCAGCAGCTCTCCGGGGGGCTACAATGAGCAGTTCTTC.

This clonotype was detected only a few times. The chain combines TRBV12-3 or TRBV12-4 with TRBJ1-5, with D possibly TRBD1 on 5 matching bases. The V end lost 5 bases, the J end lost 6 bases, and 14 bases lay between the germline ends. This CDR3 has 14 amino acids. CDR3 coding DNA: TGTGCCAGCAGTCGGGTCTCGGGGGGTCAGCCCCAGCATTTT. This codes for CASSRVSGGQPQHF.

This chain connects TRBV4-1 to TRBJ2-5; 7 nucleotides agree with TRBD1. The CDR3 sequence is 16 residues long. Per the germline V gene, CDR1 is MGHRA and CDR2 is YSYEKL. The V gene end was trimmed by 0 bases and the J gene end by 7 bases; junction bases not matched to a gene: 11. The CDR3 coding sequence is TGCGCCAGCAGCCAAGATCTCGCAGGGGGTGTGGGGACCCAGTACTTC. This translates into CASSQDLAGGVGTQYF.

The chain has TRBV6-1 and TRBJ2-4, with a possible D match to TRBD2 (5 bases). The J call is doubtful: the DNA matches TRBJ2-7 better. Looked up from germline, CDR1 is MNHNS and CDR2 is SASEGT. The CDR3 has 15 amino acids. The CDR3 DNA sequence: TGTGCCAGCATCAGAGGGAAAGCTCGAGGCTACGAGCAGTACTTC. This encodes CASIRGKARGYEQYF.

This clonotype was recorded at least ten times. This chain joins TRBV12-3 or TRBV12-4 and TRBJ2-3; 12 bases agree with TRBD1. Germline trimming cut 6 bases from V and 4 bases from J; bases unmatched to any gene: 8. The CDR3 is 16 residues long. The DNA for the CDR3 is TGTGCCAGCAGAACTACCGGGACAGGGGGCGCAGATACGCAGTATTTT. Translated: CASRTTGTGGADTQYF.

This clonotype showed up just a few times. The chain links TRBV28 to TRBJ2-7; either TRBD1 or TRBD2 may fit D (7 bases each). The J call is uncertain, as TRBJ2-5 better fits the DNA end. Germline CDR1 and CDR2: MDHEN and SYDVKM. This CDR3 contains 14 residues. Written as DNA, the CDR3 is TGTGCCAGCAGCATGACAGGGAGGGCAAAGACCCAGTACTTC. This encodes CASSMTGRAKTQYF.

On this clonotype: This could be a read error, since a much larger clone is one nucleotide away. The CDR3 bases are TGCAGTGCTAGAGATCAGGGCGGGGCCCCCTACGAGCAGTACTTC. It specifies CSARDQGGAPYEQYF. The chain combines TRBV20-1 with TRBJ2-7, with D possibly being TRBD2 (6 bases). The ends were cut back, 0 bases at V and 2 bases at J, with 14 bases in the middle. The V gene's germline CDR1 is DFQATT and CDR2 SNEGSKA (reference sequence). The CDR3 spans 15 residues.

The CDR3, as DNA: TGTGCCAGCAGCAAGAGACTAGCGGGAGGGACAGACAATGAGCAGTACTTC. The encoded protein is CASSKRLAGGTDNEQYF. The J gene is TRBJ2-5, the V gene TRBV21-1; TRBD2 was called by the table and not checked on the DNA. TRBV21-1 constitutes a pseudogene. CDR3 length equals 17 residues.

This clonotype was observed a single time. This sequence joins TRBV28 and TRBJ1-1; D is unclear. Germline loops: CDR1 MDHEN, CDR2 SYDVKM. This CDR3 is built from 16 residues. Trimming took 4 bases from V and 1 from J, leaving 16 bases between them. CDR3 in DNA: TGTGCCAGCAGTTACCCTTCGACCGAGACGAACACTGAAGCTTTCTTT. Residues: CASSYPSTETNTEAFF.

This chain links TRBV6-1 with TRBJ2-7; no clear D. Germline V gene lookup returns CDR1 MNHNS and CDR2 SASEGT. The CDR3 contains 11 residues. Deletions cut 7 bases from V and 6 bases from J, with 10 bases between. The CDR3 nucleotides read TGTGCCAGCAATTGGTTCGGCGAGCAGTACTTC. Protein: CASNWFGEQYF.

The chain has TRBV6-2 or TRBV6-3 and TRBJ2-7; possibly TRBD1 for D (5 bases). The CDR3 runs 23 residues. V lost 0 bases and J 1 base, leaving 34 bases between the germline ends. Germline lookup yields CDR1 MNHEY and CDR2 SVGEGT. The CDR3 reads CASSYSTAGPKPPDKPISYEQYF. Written as DNA, the CDR3 is TGTGCCAGCAGTTACTCGACGGCAGGGCCTAAACCCCCCGATAAACCCATTTCCTACGAGCAGTACTTC.

This clonotype turned up a few times. This CDR3 is CASSYSSPGTASSYNSPLHF. The CDR3 nucleotides are TGTGCCAGCAGTTACTCGTCCCCCGGGACAGCCAGCTCCTATAATTCACCCCTCCACTTT. This chain connects TRBV6-5 to TRBJ1-6, with 7 bases identical to TRBD1. Per germline, CDR1 MNHEY and CDR2 SVGAGI. The CDR3 runs to 20 residues. V shed 0 bases, J shed 0 bases, and the junction held 11 bases outside the gene matches.

The chain links TRBV5-1 to TRBJ2-7, with 10 bases fitting TRBD1. After removal of 0 bases from V and 2 bases from J, the junction contained 5 bases not matched to a gene. CDR1 SGHRS and CDR2 YFSETQ come from the germline V gene. The CDR3 covers 16 residues. The CDR3 DNA reads as TGCGCCAGCAGCTTGGCAATTGGACAGGGGGCCTACGAGCAGTACTTC. It codes for CASSLAIGQGAYEQYF.

J is TRBJ1-1 and V is TRBV5-1; 9 positions match TRBD1. This CDR3 contains 15 residues. Germline V lookup: CDR1 SGHRS, CDR2 YFSETQ. The V and J ends lost 1 base and 0 bases, in that order; junction bases with no gene match: 1. The CDR3: CASSLTGGLNTEAFF. CDR3 bases: TGCGCCAGCAGCTTGACAGGGGGCTTGAACACTGAAGCTTTCTTT.